These T cell receptor beta chains were read from a single sample in a study of CXCR3-negative and CXCR3-positive naive CD8 T cells. Reanalyzing the 5' RACE reads, TCRdb keeps one entry per CDR3 protein, without DNA. This listing includes about 89,000 distinct CDR3 sequences. Material: naive CXCR3+ CD8+ T cells from blood. These receptors originate from a human donor in good health. Some clones in this sample may be carry-over from other donors' samples. CDR3s include the opening cysteine and the closing phenylalanine or tryptophan.

j_call v_call cdr3_aa
TRBJ2-3 TRBV6-4 CASSSSSTDTQYF
TRBJ1-1 TRBV7-3 CASSLLGVQAPNTEAFF
TRBJ2-3 TRBV7-7 CASSATGTPSTDTQYF
TRBJ1-1 TRBV29-1 CSVHTRGNTEAFF
TRBJ2-5 TRBV7-9 CASSFFVAGEGMDQETQYF
TRBJ2-1 TRBV7-6 CASSPPGNNEQFF
TRBJ2-7 TRBV6-5 CASSSGLASYEQYF
TRBJ2-7 TRBV27 CASSLRGAAYEQYF
TRBJ2-1 TRBV5-6 CASSNFVGRHYNEQFF
TRBJ1-1 TRBV28 CASRTTEKTEAFF
TRBJ1-2 TRBV7-3 CASSLTGSNGYTF
TRBJ2-2 TRBV6-2/TRBV6-3 CASSLKVWTGELFF
TRBJ2-7 TRBV7-9 CASSLPTGYDSYEQYF
TRBJ2-1 TRBV28 CASSFAGGLYNEQFF
TRBJ1-2 TRBV6-6 CASSYAGNYGYTF
TRBJ1-2 TRBV12-3/TRBV12-4 CASKVAGPYYGYTF
TRBJ2-5 TRBV4-3 CASSQALAPQETQYF
TRBJ1-2 TRBV12-3/TRBV12-4 CASSHPDTSMVRGYTF
TRBJ1-2 TRBV5-6 CASSLKFTEANYGYTF
TRBJ2-1 TRBV20-1 CSAGPTPGGGDEQFF
TRBJ2-1 TRBV7-9 CASSFTQDRGGNYNEQFF
TRBJ2-3 TRBV7-9 CASRGPGLVPILQYF
TRBJ2-5 TRBV15 CATSRDRTGTYQETQYF
TRBJ2-6 TRBV15 CATGRGVSGANVLTF
TRBJ2-1 TRBV4-2 CASSQDAGSYNEQFF
TRBJ1-5 TRBV7-2 CASSLGGVGQPQHF
TRBJ2-7 TRBV20-1 CSARATQGKDYEQYF
TRBJ2-7 TRBV18 CASSRTTGETYEQYF
TRBJ1-3 TRBV29-1 CSAAQGNTIYF
TRBJ1-2 TRBV29-1 CSVGPSTEGGYTF
TRBJ1-1 TRBV20-1 CSLKRVADTEAFF
TRBJ1-1 TRBV7-7 CASSLRQGSEAFF
TRBJ2-7 TRBV29-1 CSVWTGGPYEQYF
TRBJ2-3 TRBV27 CASSLWRGAGDTQYF
TRBJ2-7 TRBV7-9 CASSLSTTGPHEQYF